This T cell receptor (beta chain) was sequenced during a study of T cells in Graves' hyperthyroidism and ophthalmopathy (dated by TCRdb to the late 2010s). About the investigation overall: Peripheral blood samples were taken at the time of initial diagnosis, prior to any treatment. The roughly 94 discovery patients were randomly divided into training and test sets at a 7:3 ratio. Once sampling was done, hyperthyroidism patients were given methimazole at a starting dose of 30 mg daily, whereas ophthalmopathy patients were given high-dose intravenous methylprednisolone. Whether ophthalmopathy could be predicted prospectively was tested in an independent validation cohort made up of roughly 19 hyperthyroidism patients plus 17 patients who later progressed to ophthalmopathy. To identify TCR V-J signatures that set the groups apart, the researchers used a discovery cohort of 90 to 100 patients, made up of under 45 with Graves' ophthalmopathy and some 55 with stable Graves' hyperthyroidism. The paper describes TCR Vbeta CDR3 sequencing of fewer than 150 peripheral blood samples, made up of 40 to 45 ophthalmopathy patients, approximately 76 hyperthyroidism patients and roughly 17 progressor patients. In about six Graves' hyperthyroidism patients, the study also compared T-cell repertoires from thyroid tissue with T-cell repertoires from blood.

Stable Graves' hyperthyroidism was defined as no progression to ophthalmopathy during 18 months of follow-up. Hyperthyroidism patients were aged 18 to 65 years and newly diagnosed, with disease duration of less than 2 months. Any patient with an uncontrolled infection, another autoimmune disease, pregnancy or lactation was excluded. Diagnoses were based on clinical symptoms, serum thyroxine and TRAb, thyroid ultrasound and orbital computed tomography. Ficoll-Paque density gradient centrifugation was used to isolate PBMCs from around 10 ml of fresh peripheral blood. Total RNA was extracted using Trizol reagent, and RNA quality was assessed on an Agilent 2100 Bioanalyzer. Paper-wide results and their limitations: During validation, the model predicted progression to ophthalmopathy a median of approximately six months ahead of onset, with around 70% sensitivity and 72% to 80% specificity. Most expanded thyroid clonotypes (frequency above 0.001) were also found in blood, which suggests that blood repertoires may mirror thyroid immune responses. A model built on a 13 V-J signature distinguished ophthalmopathy from stable hyperthyroidism, reaching about 88% sensitivity and around 81% specificity in cross-validation and 80%/75% in testing. Sample size was not statistically predetermined, and investigators were not blinded to group allocation.

Sequences DFQATT (CDR1) and SNEGSKA (CDR2) are obtained from the germline V gene (reference sequence). CDR3 length: 15 amino acids, cysteine to phenylalanine. Only the CDR3 DNA stays, 45 bases, in frame from base 1. The V end loses 3 bases and the J end loses 7 bases, and a stretch of 19 bases separates them. There are many counts of this clonotype. Its specific antigen is unknown. No base quality values were provided; no much bigger clone lies one nucleotide off. Amplification of TCR beta CDR3 regions was carried out from RNA transcripts. The TCR CDR3 was subjected to a first round of RT-PCR using the HTBI primer set and the Qiagen OneStep RT-PCR kit. The libraries were constructed in a second round of multiplex PCR and then size-selected and purified. Paired-end sequencing of the libraries was performed with 100 bp reads on an Illumina HiSeq2000. In the paper's pipeline: SOAPnuke was used to process the raw data, throwing out any read that contained adapters or uncalled bases, had a mean Phred below 15, or lacked an exact constant-primer or identifier match. High-quality paired reads were merged with COPE v1.2.5, and unique nucleotide sequences were defined as clonotypes. MiTCR v1.1 was used to align the clonotypes against IMGT TRBV, TRBD and TRBJ reference segments. Analysis was restricted to V-J combinations with a frequency above 0.0001, which covered approximately 99% of repertoires. The TCS score was defined as the ratio of F50 (clonal expansion) to E x V (chaos), calculated using BLOSUM62-based TCRdist between CDR3 peptides within each V-J. Welch's t-statistics and random forest reduced roughly 500 V-J features to about 12, which were used in a naive Bayes classifier (R e1071). Using fastp at Q25 and MiXCR, TCRdb reprocessed the public reads and kept productive beta chains. Merged by CDR3 protein, the rows form single entries marked with the most common genes and DNA. The V and J calls, along with clone size, are taken from TCRdb and not from the paper's own processing. Within this sample are roughly 290,000 distinct CDR3 sequences, with roughly 13% of them counted one time only. The top ten clones comprise 7.9% of the sample.

The TCR originated in a middle-aged woman with Graves' hyperthyroidism. The chain links TRBV20-1 with TRBJ1-5; TRBD1 could be the D gene, as 5 bases match. The sequenced material came from blood. CDR3 loop: CSARLEVGAHQPQHF. The DNA sequence follows: TGCAGTGCTAGGTTGGAGGTAGGGGCGCACCAGCCCCAGCATTTT.